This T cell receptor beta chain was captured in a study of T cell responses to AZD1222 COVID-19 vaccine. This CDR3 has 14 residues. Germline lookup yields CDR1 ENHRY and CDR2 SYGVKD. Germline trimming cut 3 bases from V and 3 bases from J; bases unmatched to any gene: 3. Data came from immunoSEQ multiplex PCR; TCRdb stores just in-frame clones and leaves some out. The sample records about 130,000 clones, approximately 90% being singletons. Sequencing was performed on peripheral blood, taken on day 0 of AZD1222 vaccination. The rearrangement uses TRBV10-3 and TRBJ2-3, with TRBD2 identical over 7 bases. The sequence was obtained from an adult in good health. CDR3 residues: CAISDSGSTDTQYF. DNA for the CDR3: TGTGCCATCAGTGATAGCGGGTCTACAGATACGCAGTATTTT.